The clone carrying this TCR beta chain was seen a handful of times. Its specificity is unknown. This specimen comes from a study of beta chain features in type 1 diabetes. General study points: Insertions were fewer and deletions more numerous at VDJ junctions in type 1 diabetes patients. In all four CD4+ subsets, TCRB CDR3 length was significantly, moderately reduced in type 1 diabetes.

Sequencing targeted expressed TCRB transcripts, as all isolated RNA had been reverse transcribed. Generated by immunoSEQ multiplex PCR, the TCRdb table keeps only in-frame clones and is missing some. The sample has 600,000 to 700,000 clones, around 11% seen once. J was trimmed by 4 bases and V by 6 bases; bases with no gene match: 2. This CDR3 has 12 residues. Germline-derived CDR1 and CDR2 are SGHTA and FQGNSA. The J gene is TRBJ1-2, the V gene TRBV7-2, with 7 bases matching TRBD1. Sequenced sample: naive CD4+ T cells from blood. The TCR was taken from a man under 40 with type 1 diabetes. The CDR3 spells CASRSGGYGYTF. Here the CDR3 DNA reads TGTGCCAGCAGGTCAGGGGGCTATGGCTACACCTTC.